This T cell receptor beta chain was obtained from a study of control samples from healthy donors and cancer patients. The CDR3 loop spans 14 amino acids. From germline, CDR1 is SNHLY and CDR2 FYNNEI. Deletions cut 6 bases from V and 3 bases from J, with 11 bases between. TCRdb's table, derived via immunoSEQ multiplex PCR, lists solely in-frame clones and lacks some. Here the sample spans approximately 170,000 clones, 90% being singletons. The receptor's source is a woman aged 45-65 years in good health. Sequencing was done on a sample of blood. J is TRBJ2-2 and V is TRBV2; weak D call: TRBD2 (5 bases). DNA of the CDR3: TGTGCCAGCAGAGGGAGAAGGGACACCGGGGAGCTGTTTTTT. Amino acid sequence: CASRGRRDTGELFF.